These 2 T cell receptor beta chains came from one sample sequenced in a study of spatial heterogeneity in lung cancer. Notes on the study in general: The number of expanded tumor alpha and beta chains correlated with mutation number.

These receptors are not linked to any known antigen. Each CDR3 protein gets one entry after TCRdb re-called the 5' RACE reads with MiXCR. The sample yields several thousand distinct CDR3 sequences, about 14% seen once. Stated time point: sample taken at primary tumor resection. The starting material was lung tumor tissue, obtained at surgery. The source of these receptors is a female donor with early-stage non-small cell lung cancer.

In its sample, this clonotype ranks as medium-sized. Since it is a stray read in a library aimed at alpha chains, this beta chain has a size that is not meaningful. The rearrangement links TRBV6-1 to TRBJ2-3; D uncertain. The CDR3 has 13 residues. Germline CDR1 and CDR2: MNHNS and SASEGT. The germline V and J ends were trimmed by 3 bases and 4 bases, with 8 bases remaining between them. CDR3 amino acids: CASSEAPSDTQYF. The CDR3, as DNA: TGTGCCAGCAGTGAGGCCCCCTCAGATACGCAGTATTTT.

This clonotype was detected ten times or more. Little can be read into the size of this beta chain, an off-target read in a library designed for alpha chains. The gene calls are TRBV6-2 or TRBV6-3 and TRBJ2-7; 9 nucleotides line up with TRBD2. CDR1 MNHEY and CDR2 SVGEGT come from the germline V gene. This CDR3 has 17 amino acids. V shed 2 bases, J shed 0 bases, and the junction held 8 bases outside the gene matches. The DNA of the CDR3 is TGTGCCAGCAGTTACGAAGCGGGGGGTCGAAGCTCCTACGAGCAGTACTTC. It translates to CASSYEAGGRSSYEQYF.